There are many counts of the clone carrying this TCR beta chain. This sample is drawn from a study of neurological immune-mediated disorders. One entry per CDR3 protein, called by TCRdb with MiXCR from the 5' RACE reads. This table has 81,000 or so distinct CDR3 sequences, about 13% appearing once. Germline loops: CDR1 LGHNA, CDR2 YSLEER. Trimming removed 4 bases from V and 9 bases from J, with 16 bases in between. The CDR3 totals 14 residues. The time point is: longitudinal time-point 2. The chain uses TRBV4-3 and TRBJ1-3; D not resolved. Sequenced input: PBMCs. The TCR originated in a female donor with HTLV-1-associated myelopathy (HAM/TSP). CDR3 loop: CASSPAGLGGTIYF. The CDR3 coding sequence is TGCGCCAGCAGCCCCGCGGGCCTGGGCGGCACCATATATTTT.